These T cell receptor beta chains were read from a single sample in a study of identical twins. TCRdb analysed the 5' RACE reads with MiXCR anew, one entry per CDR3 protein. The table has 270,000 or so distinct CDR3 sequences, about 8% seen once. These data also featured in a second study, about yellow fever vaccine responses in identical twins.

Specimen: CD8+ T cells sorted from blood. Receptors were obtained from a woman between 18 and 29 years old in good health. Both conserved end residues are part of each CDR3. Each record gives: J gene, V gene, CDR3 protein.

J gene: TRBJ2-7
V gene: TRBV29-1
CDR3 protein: CSVVRTEPIYEQYF

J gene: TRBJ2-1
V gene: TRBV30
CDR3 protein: CAWSVHSNEQFF

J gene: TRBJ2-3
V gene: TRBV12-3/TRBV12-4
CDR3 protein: CASSLFSGDATQYF

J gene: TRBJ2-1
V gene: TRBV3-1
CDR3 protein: CASCQESGTATGIVEQFF

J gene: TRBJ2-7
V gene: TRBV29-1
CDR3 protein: CSVEDKGQGLYF

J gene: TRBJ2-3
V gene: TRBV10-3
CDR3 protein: CAISEWVTGGSTDTQYF

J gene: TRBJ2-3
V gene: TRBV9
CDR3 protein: CASSVPGLSDTQYF

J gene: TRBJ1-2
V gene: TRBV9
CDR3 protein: CASSVPSGNYGYTF

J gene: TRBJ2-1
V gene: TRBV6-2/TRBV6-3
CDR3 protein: CASSHEGGGYNEQFF

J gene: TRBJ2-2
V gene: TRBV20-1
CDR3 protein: CSASRLAGGYNTGELFF

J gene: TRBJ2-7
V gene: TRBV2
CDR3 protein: CASSAAGGPSYEQYF

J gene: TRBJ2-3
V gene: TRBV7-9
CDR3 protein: CASSLVGLAESTDTQYF

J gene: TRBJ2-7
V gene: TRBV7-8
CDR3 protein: CASSLGDRFVDYEQYF

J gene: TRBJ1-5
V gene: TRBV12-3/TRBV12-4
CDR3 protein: CASSLQGNNGPQHF

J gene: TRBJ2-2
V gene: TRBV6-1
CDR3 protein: CASSEAVGSTGELFF

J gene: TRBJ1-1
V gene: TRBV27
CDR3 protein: CASSLSPWDTEAFF

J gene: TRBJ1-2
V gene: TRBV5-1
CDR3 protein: CASSLVSGANGYTF

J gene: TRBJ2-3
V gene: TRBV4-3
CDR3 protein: CASAGAVTDTQYF

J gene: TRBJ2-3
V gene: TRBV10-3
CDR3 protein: CAVGAESTDTQYF

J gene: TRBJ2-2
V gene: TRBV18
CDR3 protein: CASSPDRVWTGELFF

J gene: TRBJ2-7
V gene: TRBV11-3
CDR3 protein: CASSLAPSYEQYF

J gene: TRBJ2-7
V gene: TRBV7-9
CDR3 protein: CASSFPASYEQYF

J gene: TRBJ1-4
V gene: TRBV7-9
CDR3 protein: CASSRDGGMVFF

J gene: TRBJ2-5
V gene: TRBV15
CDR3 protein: CATSRVVLDLIQETQYF

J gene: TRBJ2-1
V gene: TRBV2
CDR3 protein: CASSATGTGGRISGSVSYNEQFF

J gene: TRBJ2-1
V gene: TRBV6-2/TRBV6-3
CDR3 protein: CASSYSSDRGWNEQFF

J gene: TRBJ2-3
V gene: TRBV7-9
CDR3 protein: CASSLPLEGGNTQYF

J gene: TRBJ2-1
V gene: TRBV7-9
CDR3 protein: CASSLVGLYNEQFF

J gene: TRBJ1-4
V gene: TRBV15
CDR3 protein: CATSRAGGGSNEKLFF

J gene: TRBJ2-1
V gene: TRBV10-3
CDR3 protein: CAISVVLGNEQFF

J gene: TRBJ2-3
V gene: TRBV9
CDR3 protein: CASGPRDTQYF

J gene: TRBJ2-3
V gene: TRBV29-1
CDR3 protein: CSVEVPGEADTQYF

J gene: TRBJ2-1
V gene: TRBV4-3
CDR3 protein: CASSQDRASGLYNEQFF

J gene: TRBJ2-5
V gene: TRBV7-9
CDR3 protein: CASSLEEGEGQETQYF

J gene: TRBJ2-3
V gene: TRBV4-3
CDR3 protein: CASSQKRFGLAGSTDTQYF

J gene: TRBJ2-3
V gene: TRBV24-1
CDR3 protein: CATSDLPTDTQYF

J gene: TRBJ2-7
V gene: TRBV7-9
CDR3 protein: CASSLKGTSPYEQYF

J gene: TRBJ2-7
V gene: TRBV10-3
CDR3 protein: CATLRNPLKQGLPTYEQYF

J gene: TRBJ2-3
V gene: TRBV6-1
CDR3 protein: CASSDAGGHTQYF

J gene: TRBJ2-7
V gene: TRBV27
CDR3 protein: CASSLTGTYEQYF

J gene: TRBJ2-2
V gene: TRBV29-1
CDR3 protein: CSVKLQNTGELFF

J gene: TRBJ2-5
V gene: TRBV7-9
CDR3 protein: CASSLGTTETQYF

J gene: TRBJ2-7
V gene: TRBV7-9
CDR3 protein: CASSNTGTGVYEQYF

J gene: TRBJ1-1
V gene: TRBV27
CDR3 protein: CASSWAGNTEAFF

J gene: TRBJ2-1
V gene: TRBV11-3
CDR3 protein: CASSGSGGEINEQFF

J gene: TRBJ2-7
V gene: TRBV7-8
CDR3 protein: CASSLRLIYEQYF

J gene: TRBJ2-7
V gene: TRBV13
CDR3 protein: CASSLSGGRTYEQYF

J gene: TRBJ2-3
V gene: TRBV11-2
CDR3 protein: CASSLGPSGLSTDTQYF

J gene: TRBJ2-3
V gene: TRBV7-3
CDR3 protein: CASSPSSLSPDTQYF

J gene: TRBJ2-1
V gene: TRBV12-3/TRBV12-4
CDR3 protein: CASSLYSRDEQFF

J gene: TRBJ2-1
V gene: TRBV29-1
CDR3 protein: CSVGTSGYNEQFF